These 30 T cell receptor beta chains were all obtained from the same sample, sequenced in a study of OX40 agonist ivuxolimab in advanced cancers. Libraries were prepared by immunoSEQ multiplex PCR; TCRdb keeps only in-frame clonotypes and omits some of them. This table has tens of thousands of clones, 84% appearing once. Source: CD4+ or CD8+ T cells sorted from blood, taken in a trial of the OX40 agonist ivuxolimab. Source of these receptors: an adult with an advanced solid tumor such as melanoma, head and neck, liver or kidney cancer.

V and J are TRBV9 and TRBJ2-7, with 7 bases fitting TRBD2. The V gene end was trimmed by 0 bases and the J gene end by 0 bases; junction bases not matched to a gene: 3. CDR1 is SGDLS and CDR2 is YYNGEE in the germline V gene. The length of the CDR3 is 15 residues. The CDR3 DNA follows: TGTGCCAGCAGCGTAGAAGGCGGGAGCTCCTACGAGCAGTACTTC. It translates to CASSVEGGSSYEQYF.

The V call is TRBV28, the J call TRBJ2-7, with D perhaps being TRBD1 or TRBD2 (5 bases each). This CDR3 contains 15 residues. V was cut by 1 base and J by 0 bases, with 10 bases left in between. Germline values: CDR1 MDHEN, CDR2 SYDVKM. In DNA, the CDR3 is TGTGCCAGCAGTTTATTACGGGACGCCTCCTACGAGCAGTACTTC. Protein sequence: CASSLLRDASYEQYF.

The chain combines TRBV12-5 with TRBJ1-1; D is possibly TRBD1 (6 bases). CDR3 length: 18 amino acids. Germline V gene data show CDR1 as LGHNT and CDR2 as FRNRAP. V was cut by 3 bases and J by 4 bases, with 24 bases left in between. The CDR3 DNA reads as TGTGCTAGTGGTTTTGACCCCGGGACAACTGGGTCTGGCACTGAAGCTTTCTTT. Encoded protein: CASGFDPGTTGSGTEAFF.

The chain is built from TRBV5-5 and TRBJ2-7; TRBD2 is a possible D gene (6 bases). Per the germline V gene, CDR1 is SGHKS and CDR2 is YYEKEE (reference sequence). There are 13 residues in the CDR3. V lost 1 base and J 3 bases, leaving 8 bases between the germline ends. The CDR3 DNA reads as TGTGCCAGCAGCTTGACTAGCCTCTACGAGCAGTACTTC. Protein product: CASSLTSLYEQYF.

The chain combines TRBV10-2 with TRBJ2-1, with D tentatively TRBD1 (5 bases). This CDR3 spans 13 amino acids. Germline V gives CDR1 WSHSY, CDR2 SAAADI. Deletions cut 2 bases from V and 8 bases from J, with 10 bases between. This CDR3 is CASSELRVDEQFF. The CDR3 coding sequence is TGCGCCAGCAGTGAGCTCAGGGTTGATGAGCAGTTCTTC.

J is TRBJ2-1 and V is TRBV4-2, with a tentative D call TRBD1 (6 bases). The CDR3 is 12 amino acids. V lost 4 bases to trimming and J lost 13 bases, with 14 bases between them. Germline V lookup: CDR1 LGHNA, CDR2 YNFKEQ. The CDR3 sequence is CASSPTGHDQFF. The CDR3 DNA reads TGTGCCAGCAGCCCCACGGGACACGATCAGTTCTTC.

V usage is TRBV2 and J usage is TRBJ1-5; D unclear. The CDR3 loop spans 15 amino acids. The V gene's germline CDR1 is SNHLY and CDR2 FYNNEI. Trimming cost V 1 base and J 6 bases, with 13 bases left between them. The DNA of the CDR3 is TGTGCCAGCAGTGAAGGGTTGGGTCGTCGTCAGCCCCAGCATTTT. Protein: CASSEGLGRRQPQHF.

This chain joins TRBV5-6 and TRBJ2-7; D might be TRBD1 (6 bases). Deletions cut 1 base from V and 2 bases from J, with 10 bases between. Looked up from germline, CDR1 is SGHDT and CDR2 is YYEEEE. CDR3 length: 14 amino acids. CDR3: CASSLNPGAYEQYF. Here the CDR3 DNA reads TGTGCCAGCAGCTTGAATCCAGGGGCCTACGAGCAGTACTTC. The full variable domain, its missing parts supplied by reference TRBV5-6 and TRBJ2-7, is DAGVTQSPTHLIKTRGQQVTLRCSPKSGHDTVSWYQQALGQGPQFIFQYYEEEERQRGNFPDRFSGHQFPNYSSELNVNALLLGDSALYLCASSLNPGAYEQYFGPGTRLTVT.

This clone is classed as medium-sized. The chain employs TRBV5-3 and TRBJ2-7; D is perhaps TRBD1 (6 bases). TRBV5-3 is noted as an ORF with a role that remains uncertain. The V end was cut by 4 bases, the J end by 4 bases, with 18 bases between. The CDR3 runs to 15 residues. CDR3 sequence (DNA): TGTGCCAGAAGCCCAATGTCAGGGGTTGGATACGAGCAGTACTTC. Amino acid sequence: CARSPMSGVGYEQYF.

This clone was counted between two and nine times. V gene TRBV4-1 combines with J gene TRBJ1-1, with no clear D. The CDR3 spans 15 residues. Germline lookup yields CDR1 MGHRA and CDR2 YSYEKL. The ends were cut back, 3 bases at V and 1 base at J, with 12 bases in the middle. The CDR3 loop reads CASSQGARENTEAFF. The DNA for the CDR3 is TGCGCCAGCAGCCAGGGCGCTCGTGAGAACACTGAAGCTTTCTTT.

The V gene is TRBV19, the J gene TRBJ2-2, with a weak D call TRBD1 (5 bases). The CDR3 sequence is 16 residues long. CDR1 is LNHDA, CDR2 SQIVND, per germline (reference sequence). The germline V and J ends were trimmed by 4 bases and 4 bases, with 16 bases remaining between them. The CDR3 nucleotides read TGTGCCAGTAGTAGTTGGGCTTTGGGGCGCACCGGGGAGCTGTTTTTT. It encodes CASSSWALGRTGELFF.

The chain links TRBV27 to TRBJ2-5; weak D call: TRBD1 (6 bases). CDR1 and CDR2 from the germline V gene are MNHEY and SMNVEV (reference sequence). The CDR3 has 15 amino acids. Trimming cost V 5 bases and J 1 base, with 14 bases left between them. The CDR3 loop is CASSQRQVPQETQYF. CDR3 in DNA: TGTGCCAGCAGTCAAAGACAGGTACCCCAAGAGACCCAGTACTTC.

This chain joins TRBV30 and TRBJ2-5; tentative D call: TRBD2 (6 bases). This CDR3 has 13 residues. V lost 1 base, J lost 5 bases, and 11 bases lay in between. The V gene's germline CDR1 is GTSNPN and CDR2 SVGIG (reference sequence). The CDR3 region has the DNA TGTGCCTGGAGTGGGATAGCGGCGGAGACCCAGTACTTC. Its translation is CAWSGIAAETQYF.

The rearrangement uses TRBV28 and TRBJ1-2; perhaps TRBD1 as D (5 bases). Germline V gene data show CDR1 as MDHEN and CDR2 as SYDVKM. Trimming took off 6 bases at V and 7 bases at J, with 18 bases between the two ends. The CDR3 spans 14 residues. In DNA, the CDR3 is TGTGCCAGCAGCCCCCCGGACACTTCTACTGGCTACACCTTC. This translates into CASSPPDTSTGYTF.

The V and J genes are TRBV4-1 and TRBJ2-5; TRBD1 matches 10 bases. The DNA matches TRBJ2-7 better at its end, which makes the J call doubtful. The CDR3 sequence is 15 residues long. From germline, CDR1 is MGHRA and CDR2 YSYEKL. CDR3 protein: CASSQDRDRGYEQYF. DNA for the CDR3: TGCGCCAGCAGCCAAGATCGGGACAGGGGCTACGAGCAGTACTTC.

This clone came up a few times. V usage is TRBV7-9 and J usage is TRBJ2-7; perhaps TRBD2 as D (5 bases). Germline V CDR1 and CDR2: SEHNR, FQNEAQ (reference sequence). V gave up 5 bases and J gave up 3 bases, with 11 bases separating them. The CDR3 loop spans 13 amino acids. CDR3 sequence (DNA): TGTGCCAGCAGCCTCGGACGGGACTACGAGCAGTACTTC. Protein: CASSLGRDYEQYF.

The chain uses TRBV27 and TRBJ1-1; D ambiguous. The CDR3 loop spans 13 amino acids. V was clipped by 2 bases and J by 1 base, with 5 bases between them. Germline CDR1 reads MNHEY; CDR2 reads SMNVEV (reference sequence). The CDR3: CASSLAENTEAFF. CDR3 sequence (DNA): TGTGCCAGCAGTTTAGCGGAGAACACTGAAGCTTTCTTT.

This clone has a count of ten or more. A read error may produce the germline difference seen at one junction end. This chain uses TRBV28 with TRBJ1-6; D is unresolved. This CDR3 contains 12 residues. CDR1 is MDHEN, CDR2 SYDVKM, per germline. The CDR3 reads CASTLPRGPLHF. The CDR3 DNA follows: TGTGCCAGCACTTTACCCCGGGGACCCCTCCACTTT.

The chain uses TRBV4-1 and TRBJ1-5; TRBD1 matches at 8 bases. The germline CDR1 and CDR2 sequences are MGHRA and YSYEKL. The CDR3 runs 21 residues. The J segment lost 3 bases and the V segment lost 1 base, leaving 20 bases of the junction unmatched. This CDR3 reads CASSQVAGDLQGVVPNQPQHF. For the CDR3, the DNA is TGCGCCAGCAGCCAAGTTGCCGGGGACCTACAGGGGGTAGTACCCAATCAGCCCCAGCATTTT.

This rearrangement joins TRBV4-1 to TRBJ2-2, with D unresolved. Trimming removed 2 bases from V and 0 bases from J, with 7 bases in between. Germline CDR1 and CDR2: MGHRA and YSYEKL. This CDR3 is built from 15 residues. The CDR3 reads CASSQTVANTGELFF. In DNA form, the CDR3 reads TGCGCCAGCAGCCAAACCGTCGCGAACACCGGGGAGCTGTTTTTT.

The CDR3 sequence is CASSSARGTGVGGQYF. The CDR3 DNA sequence: TGTGCCAGCAGCTCCGCACGAGGCACAGGGGTGGGAGGGCAGTACTTC. V usage is TRBV7-9 and J usage is TRBJ2-7; a possible D gene is TRBD1 (7 bases). This CDR3 is 16 amino acids long. With 4 bases removed from V and 9 bases from J, the gap between germline ends came to 25 bases. CDR1 SEHNR and CDR2 FQNEAQ come from the germline V gene (reference sequence).

The chain has TRBV28 and TRBJ2-1; 7 positions agree with TRBD2. This CDR3 contains 15 residues. Per the germline V gene, CDR1 is MDHEN and CDR2 is SYDVKM. Unmatched junction bases numbered 7, after V lost 8 bases and J lost 0 bases. In DNA form, the CDR3 reads TGTGCCAGCGTTTCTAGCGGAGTCTCCTACAATGAGCAGTTCTTC. As protein: CASVSSGVSYNEQFF.

The rearrangement links TRBV2 to TRBJ2-1; D unresolved. This CDR3 is built from 12 residues. The germline gives CDR1 SNHLY, CDR2 FYNNEI. V was shortened by 8 bases and J by 4 bases, with 9 bases between the two germline ends. CDR3 nucleotide sequence: TGTGCCAGCGGTAGTCCGTACAATGAGCAGTTCTTC. Its protein is CASGSPYNEQFF.

The V gene is TRBV7-8, the J gene TRBJ2-7; TRBD2 is a possible D gene (5 bases). CDR3 length: 14 residues. Trimming took off 1 base at V and 3 bases at J, with 10 bases between the two ends. Germline CDR1 SGHVS, CDR2 FQNEAQ. The DNA of the CDR3 is TGTGCCAGCAGCTTAGAAGATGCGGGCTACGAGCAGTACTTC. Amino acids: CASSLEDAGYEQYF.

The chain is built from TRBV4-3 and TRBJ2-7; 7 nucleotides agree with TRBD2. The CDR3 covers 15 residues. Germline lookup yields CDR1 LGHNA and CDR2 YSLEER. J gave up 2 bases and V 7 bases, and 11 bases lay outside the gene matches. CDR3 loop: CASTCDRGEAYEQYF. As DNA, the CDR3 is TGCGCCAGCACCTGCGATCGGGGGGAGGCCTACGAGCAGTACTTC.

J is TRBJ2-5 and V is TRBV28, with D possibly called TRBD1 or TRBD2 (5 bases each). The CDR3 is 12 residues long. With 3 bases removed from V and 11 bases from J, the gap between germline ends came to 13 bases. CDR1 and CDR2 from the germline V gene are MDHEN and SYDVKM. This CDR3 reads CASSFSPGSQYF. The CDR3 bases are TGTGCCAGCAGTTTTTCCCCAGGGAGTCAGTACTTC.

The rearrangement joins TRBV14 to TRBJ2-1; D perhaps matches TRBD2 (6 bases). Per the germline V gene, CDR1 is SGHDN and CDR2 is FVKESK. Trimming stripped 1 base from V and 8 bases from J, with 12 bases between. This CDR3 has 14 residues. The CDR3 reads CASSQAAGWDEQFF. The CDR3 region has the DNA TGTGCCAGCAGCCAAGCTGCGGGGTGGGATGAGCAGTTCTTC.

This rearrangement joins TRBV6-5 to TRBJ2-5, with D possibly TRBD1 on 5 matching bases. V was pared by 0 bases and J by 5 bases, with 7 bases between. Germline assignment: CDR1 MNHEY and CDR2 SVGAGI. The CDR3 spans 13 residues. The CDR3 here is CASSYSGVETQYF. CDR3 in DNA: TGTGCCAGCAGTTACTCAGGGGTGGAGACCCAGTACTTC.

The J gene is TRBJ1-1, the V gene TRBV5-1, with D uncertain. V was clipped by 0 bases and J by 2 bases, with 8 bases between them. Germline lookup yields CDR1 SGHRS and CDR2 YFSETQ. The CDR3 totals 14 residues. CDR3 bases: TGCGCCAGCAGCTTGGGGGTGCTTAACACTGAAGCTTTCTTT. Protein sequence: CASSLGVLNTEAFF.

The chain combines TRBV6-1 with TRBJ1-2; unclear D gene. Per germline, CDR1 MNHNS and CDR2 SASEGT. Trimming took 6 bases from V and 1 from J, leaving 3 bases between them. CDR3 size: 11 residues. CDR3 DNA: TGTGCCAGCAGGGATAACTATGGCTACACCTTC. Protein: CASRDNYGYTF.